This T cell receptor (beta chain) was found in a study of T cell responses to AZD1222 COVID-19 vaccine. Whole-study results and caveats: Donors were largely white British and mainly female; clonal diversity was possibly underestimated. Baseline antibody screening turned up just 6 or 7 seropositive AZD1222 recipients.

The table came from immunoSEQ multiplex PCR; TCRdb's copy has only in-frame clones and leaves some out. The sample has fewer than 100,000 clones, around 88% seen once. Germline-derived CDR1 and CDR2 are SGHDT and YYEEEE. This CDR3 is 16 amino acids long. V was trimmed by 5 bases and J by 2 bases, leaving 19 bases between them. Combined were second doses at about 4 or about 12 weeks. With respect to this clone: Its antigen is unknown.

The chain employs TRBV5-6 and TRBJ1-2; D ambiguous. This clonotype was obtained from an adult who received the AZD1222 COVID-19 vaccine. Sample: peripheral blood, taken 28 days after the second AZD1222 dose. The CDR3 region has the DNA TGTGCCAGCAGGAGGAGATCACATCTGGCCAACTATGGCTACACCTTC. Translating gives CASRRRSHLANYGYTF.